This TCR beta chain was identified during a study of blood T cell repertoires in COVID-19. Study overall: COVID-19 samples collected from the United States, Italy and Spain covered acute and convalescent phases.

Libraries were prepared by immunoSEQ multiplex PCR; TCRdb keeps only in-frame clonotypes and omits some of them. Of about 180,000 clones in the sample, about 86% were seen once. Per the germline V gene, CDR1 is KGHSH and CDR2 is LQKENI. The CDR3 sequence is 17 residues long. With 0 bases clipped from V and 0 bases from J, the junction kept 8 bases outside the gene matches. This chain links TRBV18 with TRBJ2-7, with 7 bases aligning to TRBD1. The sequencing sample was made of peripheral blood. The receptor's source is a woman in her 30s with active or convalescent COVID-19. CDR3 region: CASSPPGPGTASYEQYF. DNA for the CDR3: TGTGCCAGCTCACCACCGGGGCCCGGGACAGCCTCCTACGAGCAGTACTTC.